This T cell receptor beta chain was sequenced for a study of blood T cells in healthy people across ages. Notes on this clonotype: The antigen is not known.

Findings and limits, study-wide: With unsorted PBMCs, a conclusive comparison of naive versus antigen-experienced cells was not possible. The percentage of naive T cells correlated strongly with TCR beta diversity.

Then a second PCR, running about 7 to 11 cycles, was carried out with a sample-barcoded 5' primer and a J-beta primer mix. TCRdb reprocessed the 5' RACE reads with MiXCR, giving one entry per CDR3 protein. The sample lists over 700,000 distinct CDR3 sequences, about 53% occurring once. CDR1 is MNHEY, CDR2 SMNVEV, per germline (reference sequence). This CDR3 contains 16 residues. V lost 5 bases to trimming and J lost 7 bases; unmatched junction nucleotides: 12. Input material: blood. The rearrangement links TRBV27 to TRBJ1-5; 9 nucleotides align to TRBD1. This clonotype was obtained from a man older than 75 in good health. CDR3 DNA sequence: TGTGCCAGCAGTCCGCCCGGGACAGGGAACCCCCAGCCCCAGCATTTT. This gives the protein CASSPPGTGNPQPQHF.